The next 32 T cell receptor beta chains were all read from a single sample in a study of radiation and T cells in renal cell carcinoma. The time point: baseline pretreatment blood. Treatment: 15 Gy SBRT to primary tumor, nephrectomy 4 weeks later. The table came from immunoSEQ multiplex PCR; TCRdb's copy has only in-frame clones and leaves some out. The repertoire has about 140,000 clones, roughly 85% of them found once; the top ten carry 20% to 25%. The sequences come from blood, collected from a patient whose treatment included radiotherapy and nephrectomy. All receptors come from a woman aged 50 to 60 with renal cell carcinoma.

The chain has TRBV7-2 and TRBJ1-4; D is unresolved. V was pared by 0 bases and J by 0 bases, with 20 bases between. CDR1 is SGHTA, CDR2 FQGNSA, per germline. The CDR3 is 20 residues long. The CDR3 spells CASSLANRGRTTATNEKLFF. The DNA of the CDR3 is TGTGCCAGCAGCTTAGCGAACAGAGGCCGAACGACTGCAACTAATGAAAAACTGTTTTTT.

V is TRBV7-2 and J is TRBJ2-1; 10 positions match TRBD1. The trim removed 5 bases at V and 7 bases at J, leaving 11 bases unmatched. Germline V lookup: CDR1 SGHTA, CDR2 FQGNSA. The CDR3 is 16 amino acids. CDR3 sequence: CASSRDRGHVGNEQFF. As DNA, the CDR3 is TGTGCCAGCAGCCGGGACAGGGGACACGTGGGGAATGAGCAGTTCTTC.

Regarding this clone: An end of the junction does not agree with germline; a read error may underlie this. V and J are TRBV25-1 and TRBJ2-7, with 11 positions matching TRBD2. Germline-derived CDR1 and CDR2 are MGHDK and SYGVNS. The CDR3 contains 17 residues. CDR3 protein: CAPKGIYSGRASNEQYF. The CDR3, as DNA: TGTGCCCCGAAGGGGATTTATAGCGGGAGGGCCTCCAACGAGCAGTACTTC.

The J gene is TRBJ2-7, the V gene TRBV5-8; D uncertain. Germline V gives CDR1 SGHTS, CDR2 YDEGEE. Trimming removed 4 bases at V and 6 bases at J, with 11 bases between. The length of the CDR3 is 12 residues. The CDR3 nucleotides read TGTGCCAGCAGCCGAAATATAGGCGAGCAGTACTTC. Translating gives CASSRNIGEQYF.

This chain uses TRBV25-1 with TRBJ1-1; TRBD1 agrees at 8 bases. The length of the CDR3 is 15 residues. The ends lost 3 bases at V and 6 bases at J; junction bases unmatched: 9. Germline V CDR1 and CDR2: MGHDK, SYGVNS. CDR3 residues: CASSDGPGGEAEAFF. As DNA, the CDR3 is TGTGCCAGCAGTGATGGCCCAGGGGGCGAAGCTGAAGCTTTCTTT. Filled out from reference TRBV25-1 and TRBJ1-1, the complete variable domain reads EADIYQTPRYLVIGTGKKITLECSQTMGHDKMYWYQQDPGMELHLIHYSYGVNSTEKGDLSSESTVSRIRTEHFPLTLESARPSHTSQYLCASSDGPGGEAEAFFGQGTRLTVV.

The rearrangement uses TRBV30 and TRBJ2-3; D is possibly TRBD1 (5 bases). The CDR3 consists of 12 residues. Germline V gives CDR1 GTSNPN, CDR2 SVGIG (reference sequence). V lost 4 bases and J 0 bases, leaving 5 bases between the germline ends. CDR3 nucleotides: TGTGCCTGGACAGGGAGCACAGATACGCAGTATTTT. Its translation: CAWTGSTDTQYF.

This clone occurred many times. This chain joins TRBV6-1 and TRBJ1-1; 9 nucleotides line up with TRBD1. Germline V CDR1 and CDR2: MNHNS, SASEGT. The CDR3 contains 13 residues. The J segment lost 5 bases and the V segment lost 6 bases, leaving 4 bases of the junction unmatched. In DNA form, the CDR3 reads TGTGCCAGCAGGCTACAGGGGGCGACTGAAGCTTTCTTT. This codes for CASRLQGATEAFF.

This chain links TRBV5-4 with TRBJ1-2, with a weak D call TRBD1 (5 bases). V lost 9 bases and J 4 bases, leaving 7 bases between the germline ends. The V gene's germline CDR1 is SGHNT and CDR2 YYREEE (reference sequence). The CDR3 contains 10 residues. For the CDR3, the DNA is TGTGCCACGGGGACCTATGGCTACACCTTC. Its translation is CATGTYGYTF. Using reference TRBV5-4 and TRBJ1-2 for the parts outside the CDR3, the full variable domain is ETGVTQSPTHLIKTRGQQVTLRCSSQSGHNTVSWYQQALGQGPQFIFQYYREEENGRGNFPPRFSGLQFPNYSSELNVNALELDDSALYLCATGTYGYTFGSGTRLTVV.

The chain combines TRBV14 with TRBJ1-2; D perhaps matches TRBD1 (6 bases). CDR3 size: 14 residues. Germline values: CDR1 SGHDN, CDR2 FVKESK. Trimming stripped 0 bases from V and 7 bases from J, with 12 bases between. The CDR3 reads CASSQDMGGPGYTF. The CDR3 nucleotides are TGTGCCAGCAGCCAAGATATGGGGGGGCCTGGCTACACCTTC.

Only a few counts were recorded for this clone. The chain recombines TRBV5-6 with TRBJ2-6, with D unclear. CDR1 is SGHDT and CDR2 is YYEEEE in the germline V gene. This CDR3 is 13 amino acids long. Trimming removed 8 bases from V and 1 base from J, with 7 bases in between. CDR3 amino acids: CASRFSGANVLTF. Written as DNA, the CDR3 is TGTGCCAGTCGTTTTTCTGGGGCCAACGTCCTGACTTTC.

This clone appeared once. The genes are TRBV5-6 and TRBJ2-1, with 10 positions matching TRBD1. This CDR3 is 15 amino acids long. Trimming at V came to 5 bases and at J to 4 bases, leaving 6 bases not matched to a gene. The germline gives CDR1 SGHDT, CDR2 YYEEEE. The CDR3 nucleotides are TGTGCCAGCAGTAGGGGACAGGGGCCTTACAATGAGCAGTTCTTC. Protein: CASSRGQGPYNEQFF. The whole variable domain, filled in from reference TRBV5-6 and TRBJ2-1, reads DAGVTQSPTHLIKTRGQQVTLRCSPKSGHDTVSWYQQALGQGPQFIFQYYEEEERQRGNFPDRFSGHQFPNYSSELNVNALLLGDSALYLCASSRGQGPYNEQFFGPGTRLTVL.

V is TRBV4-2 and J is TRBJ1-5, with D tentatively TRBD1 (6 bases). There are 17 residues in the CDR3. Germline assignment: CDR1 LGHNA and CDR2 YNFKEQ. V lost 0 bases, J lost 4 bases, and 16 bases lay in between. CDR3 sequence: CASSQEGGRGTNQPQHF. The CDR3 DNA is TGTGCCAGCAGCCAAGAAGGAGGCAGGGGCACAAATCAGCCCCAGCATTTT.

The V and J genes are TRBV5-1 and TRBJ2-3, with 10 bases identical to TRBD1. The V gene end was trimmed by 3 bases and the J gene end by 3 bases; junction bases not matched to a gene: 1. The CDR3 covers 14 residues. CDR1 is SGHRS, CDR2 YFSETQ, per germline. Written as DNA, the CDR3 is TGCGCCAGCAGCTCGGGACAGGGGACAGATACGCAGTATTTT. The encoded protein is CASSSGQGTDTQYF.

The J gene is TRBJ2-7, the V gene TRBV28, with D unclear. This CDR3 has 13 residues. Trimming left V 4 bases short and J 6 bases short, with 13 bases between. Germline V gene lookup returns CDR1 MDHEN and CDR2 SYDVKM. The CDR3 DNA is TGTGCCAGCAGTTCCGGGCCCTCGGGCGAGCAGTACTTC. Protein sequence: CASSSGPSGEQYF.

Only a few counts were recorded for this clone. J is TRBJ1-1 and V is TRBV29-1, with 7 bases that match TRBD1. J lost 5 bases, V lost 7 bases, and 7 bases had no gene match. Looked up from germline, CDR1 is SQVTM and CDR2 is ANQGSEA. This CDR3 spans 12 amino acids. The CDR3 is CSGAGTATEAFF. For the CDR3, the DNA is TGCAGCGGTGCCGGGACAGCAACTGAAGCTTTCTTT.

The chain links TRBV7-9 to TRBJ2-7; no clear D. The V gene's germline CDR1 is SEHNR and CDR2 FQNEAQ (reference sequence). The CDR3 has 15 amino acids. Trimming shortened V by 2 bases and J by 1 base, and 12 bases separated the two germline ends. In DNA form, the CDR3 reads TGTGCCAGCAGCTTAAGAGGAGAAGGGTCCTACGAGCAGTACTTC. This translates into CASSLRGEGSYEQYF.

This chain links TRBV5-4 with TRBJ1-4; D not resolved. With 2 bases removed from V and 6 bases from J, the gap between germline ends came to 5 bases. Germline CDR1 SGHNT, CDR2 YYREEE (reference sequence). There are 12 residues in the CDR3. The CDR3 reads CASSLGDEKLFF. CDR3 nucleotide sequence: TGTGCCAGCAGCTTAGGTGATGAAAAACTGTTTTTT. The whole variable domain, filled in from reference TRBV5-4 and TRBJ1-4, reads ETGVTQSPTHLIKTRGQQVTLRCSSQSGHNTVSWYQQALGQGPQFIFQYYREEENGRGNFPPRFSGLQFPNYSSELNVNALELDDSALYLCASSLGDEKLFFGSGTQLSVL.

Only one count was recorded for this clone. This chain connects TRBV6-1 to TRBJ2-6, with 7 nucleotides matching TRBD1. V lost 4 bases, J lost 2 bases, and 5 bases stayed unmatched. CDR1 and CDR2 from the germline V gene are MNHNS and SASEGT. The CDR3 length is 16 residues. Here the CDR3 reads CASSVFRGPGANVLTF. CDR3 nucleotides: TGTGCCAGCAGTGTCTTTAGGGGGCCTGGGGCCAACGTCCTGACTTTC.

This chain uses TRBV5-4 with TRBJ1-2; no clear D gene. This CDR3 is built from 12 residues. Germline V CDR1 and CDR2: SGHNT, YYREEE (reference sequence). V lost 2 bases and J lost 8, with 10 bases in between. In DNA form, the CDR3 reads TGTGCCAGCAGCTTAGGGCCCCAAGGCTACACCTTC. It is translated as CASSLGPQGYTF.

This chain connects TRBV9 to TRBJ2-3, with D perhaps TRBD1 (5 bases). The CDR3 runs 13 residues. Per germline, CDR1 SGDLS and CDR2 YYNGEE. V was shortened by 0 bases and J by 4 bases, with 6 bases between the two germline ends. Here the CDR3 reads CASSVGGPDTQYF. The CDR3 bases are TGTGCCAGCAGCGTAGGGGGCCCAGATACGCAGTATTTT.

The chain links TRBV6-5 to TRBJ2-7; 7 bases agree with TRBD1. There are 15 residues in the CDR3. The V segment lost 0 bases and the J segment 4 bases; nucleotides outside the gene matches: 6. Looked up from germline, CDR1 is MNHEY and CDR2 is SVGAGI. This chain's CDR3 is CASSYSDREGYEQYF. Written as DNA, the CDR3 is TGTGCCAGCAGTTACTCTGACAGGGAAGGGTACGAGCAGTACTTC.

The chain combines TRBV15 with TRBJ2-4; 10 bases align to TRBD1. The V segment lost 1 base and the J segment 9 bases; nucleotides outside the gene matches: 6. This CDR3 is 15 amino acids long. Germline CDR1 reads LNHNV; CDR2 reads YYDKDF (reference sequence). CDR3 region: CATSRVGQGDGIQYF. The CDR3 DNA reads as TGTGCCACCAGCAGAGTCGGACAGGGGGATGGCATTCAGTACTTC.

V and J are TRBV6-6 and TRBJ2-1; 10 nucleotides agree with TRBD1. Germline trimming cut 5 bases from V and 8 bases from J; bases unmatched to any gene: 9. The CDR3 is made up of 15 amino acids. Germline loops: CDR1 MNHNY, CDR2 SVGAGI (reference sequence). CDR3 DNA: TGTGCCAGCAGTAAGGGGGGACAGGGGTCCGATGAGCAGTTCTTC. Its protein is CASSKGGQGSDEQFF.

V gene TRBV7-2 combines with J gene TRBJ2-5; a possible D gene is TRBD2 (7 bases). V shed 5 bases and J shed 1 base, with 11 bases lying between them. The CDR3 spans 14 residues. Looked up from germline, CDR1 is SGHTA and CDR2 is FQGNSA. DNA for the CDR3: TGTGCCAGCAGCCGCGGGGGCCTCCAAGAGACCCAGTACTTC. It encodes CASSRGGLQETQYF.

V is TRBV4-3 and J is TRBJ2-1; 10 bases agree with TRBD1. This CDR3 region has 16 residues. Germline lookup yields CDR1 LGHNA and CDR2 YSLEER. V dropped 0 bases and J dropped 4; count of bases not matched to a gene: 3. CDR3 protein: CASSQEDRGGYNEQFF. The CDR3 DNA is TGCGCCAGCAGCCAAGAGGACAGGGGGGGGTACAATGAGCAGTTCTTC.

The rearrangement links TRBV6-6 to TRBJ2-7; no reliable D call. The germline gives CDR1 MNHNY, CDR2 SVGAGI (reference sequence). V was clipped by 6 bases and J by 2 bases, with 17 bases between them. The CDR3 is 15 amino acids. CDR3 amino acids: CASSGPPAGTYEQYF. The CDR3 DNA sequence: TGTGCCAGCAGCGGGCCCCCCGCAGGTACCTACGAGCAGTACTTC.

V usage is TRBV18 and J usage is TRBJ1-2; tentatively, D is TRBD1 (6 bases). V lost 3 bases to trimming and J lost 5 bases, with 13 bases between them. The CDR3 runs 14 residues. Germline CDR1 KGHSH, CDR2 LQKENI. CDR3 DNA sequence: TGTGCCAGCTCACCCCCGGGACAAATTTATGGCTACACCTTC. This encodes CASSPPGQIYGYTF.

This clone was counted only a few times. The gene calls are TRBV10-3 and TRBJ1-2; no clear D gene. The CDR3 loop spans 15 amino acids. The V gene's germline CDR1 is ENHRY and CDR2 SYGVKD. Trimming pared 0 bases from V and 4 bases from J, leaving 12 bases between. The CDR3 spells CAISESGGRIYGYTF. The CDR3 nucleotides are TGTGCCATCAGTGAGTCTGGCGGGAGGATCTATGGCTACACCTTC.

The V gene is TRBV18, the J gene TRBJ1-4; 7 bases fit TRBD1. The CDR3 has 13 amino acids. Germline-derived CDR1 and CDR2 are KGHSH and LQKENI. Trimming at V came to 3 bases and at J to 5 bases, leaving 0 bases not matched to a gene. The CDR3 reads CASSPDRNEKLFF. DNA for the CDR3: TGTGCCAGCTCACCGGACAGGAATGAAAAACTGTTTTTT.

The chain employs TRBV19 and TRBJ2-2, with D possibly TRBD1 on 6 matching bases. V was clipped by 1 base and J by 5 bases, with 8 bases between them. This CDR3 region has 14 residues. Looked up from germline, CDR1 is LNHDA and CDR2 is SQIVND (reference sequence). The CDR3 here is CASSIAQGTGELFF. The DNA for the CDR3 is TGTGCCAGTAGTATAGCTCAGGGGACCGGGGAGCTGTTTTTT.

This sequence joins TRBV11-2 and TRBJ1-2, with D perhaps TRBD1 (6 bases). CDR1 and CDR2 from the germline V gene are SGHAT and FQNNGV. The V gene lost 5 bases and the J gene lost 0 bases, with 13 bases spanning the gap. CDR3 size: 15 residues. This chain's CDR3 is CASSRTGLANYGYTF. Here the CDR3 DNA reads TGTGCCAGCAGCCGTACAGGGCTAGCTAACTATGGCTACACCTTC.

This rearrangement joins TRBV7-2 to TRBJ2-3; 10 bases are a match to TRBD1. V was pared by 4 bases and J by 5 bases, with 3 bases of the junction left unmatched. This CDR3 has 14 residues. Germline CDR1 and CDR2: SGHTA and FQGNSA. CDR3 sequence: CASSSGQGVDTQYF. DNA for the CDR3: TGTGCCAGCAGCTCTGGACAGGGGGTAGATACGCAGTATTTT.